This T cell receptor (beta chain) was found in a study of cytomegalovirus exposure and HLA in healthy donors. Deletions cut 0 bases from V and 0 bases from J, with 17 bases between. This CDR3 spans 18 amino acids. Germline V gene lookup returns CDR1 MNHNS and CDR2 SASEGT. PCR used 60 Vbeta primers and 13 Jbeta primers. The protocol was immunoSEQ multiplex PCR, while the TCRdb copy is restricted to in-frame clones and leaves out a portion. Among tens of thousands of clones listed, 65% to 85% were seen once. The sample consisted of PBMCs. This clonotype was obtained from a man aged 55 to 69 in good health and CMV-seropositive. The rearrangement uses TRBV6-1 and TRBJ1-1; a possible D gene is TRBD1 (5 bases). CDR3 sequence (DNA): TGTGCCAGCAGTGAAGCTCGTGGCAGGGAAAAGGTGAACACTGAAGCTTTCTTT. This codes for CASSEARGREKVNTEAFF.